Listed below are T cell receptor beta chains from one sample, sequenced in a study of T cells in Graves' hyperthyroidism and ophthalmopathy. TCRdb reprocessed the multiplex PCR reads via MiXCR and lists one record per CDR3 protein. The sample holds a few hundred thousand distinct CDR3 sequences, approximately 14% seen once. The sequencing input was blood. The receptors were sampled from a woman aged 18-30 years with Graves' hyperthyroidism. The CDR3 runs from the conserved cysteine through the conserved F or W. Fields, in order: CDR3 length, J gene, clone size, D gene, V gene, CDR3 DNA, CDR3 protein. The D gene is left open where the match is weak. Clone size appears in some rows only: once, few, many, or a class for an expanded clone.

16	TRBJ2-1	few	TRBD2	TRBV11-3	TGTGCCAGCAGCTTAGACGGGCGGGGGGGCTACAATGAGCAGTTCTTC	CASSLDGRGGYNEQFF
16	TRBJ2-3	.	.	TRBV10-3	TGTGCCATCAGTGTGTCCCAGGGTGCTAGCACAGATACGCAGTATTTT	CAISVSQGASTDTQYF
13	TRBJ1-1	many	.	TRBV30	TGTGCCTGGAATGGAGGACAAAGGGGGGGAGCTTTCTTT	CAWNGGQRGGAFF
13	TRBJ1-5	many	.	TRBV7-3	TGTGCCAGCAGCGCGGCTCCAGGACAGCCCCAGCATTTT	CASSAAPGQPQHF
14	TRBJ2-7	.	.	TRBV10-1	TGCGCCAGCAGTGAGTTACAGGGAGTCGACGAGCAGTACTTC	CASSELQGVDEQYF
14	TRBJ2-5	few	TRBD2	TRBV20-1	TGCAGTGCTAGAGTCCAGCGGGGCCAAGAGACCCAGTACTTC	CSARVQRGQETQYF
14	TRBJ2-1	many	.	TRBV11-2	TGTGCCAGCAGCACAATTACCCGGGGTTATGAGCAGTTCTTC	CASSTITRGYEQFF
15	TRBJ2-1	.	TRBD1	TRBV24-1	TGTGCCACCAGTCAGGGCGGCTTCAGGGGGAATGAGCAGTTCTTC	CATSQGGFRGNEQFF
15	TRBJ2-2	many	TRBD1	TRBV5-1	TGCGCCAGCAGCTTGGAGGGGACAGCTGCCGGGGAGCTGTTTTTT	CASSLEGTAAGELFF
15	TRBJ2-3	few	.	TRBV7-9	TGTGCCAGCAGCTTAGGAGGCTACCCCCTGGATACGCAGTATTTT	CASSLGGYPLDTQYF
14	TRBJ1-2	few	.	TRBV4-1	TGCGCCAGCAGCCAAGTACAGGGTAACGACGGCTACACCTTC	CASSQVQGNDGYTF
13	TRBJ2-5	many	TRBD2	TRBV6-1	TGTGCCAGCAGGGGACTAGTCCAAGAGACCCAGTACTTC	CASRGLVQETQYF
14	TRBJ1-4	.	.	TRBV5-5	TGTGCCAGCAGCGCCTACGAGGAAGGAGAAAAACTGTTTTTT	CASSAYEEGEKLFF
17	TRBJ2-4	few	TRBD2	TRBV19	TGTGCCAGTAGTAGCGACACCGGGACTAGCGAATTAAACATTCAGTACTTC	CASSSDTGTSELNIQYF
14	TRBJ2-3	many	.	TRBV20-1	TGCAGTGCTAGAGCAAGCGAGGGGAGAGATACGCAGTATTTT	CSARASEGRDTQYF
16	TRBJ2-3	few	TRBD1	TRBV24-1	TGTGCCACCAGTGATTCGGGGACAGGGAGCACAGATACGCAGTATTTT	CATSDSGTGSTDTQYF
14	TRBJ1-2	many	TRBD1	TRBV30	TGTGCCTTCTCGCGGGACAGGGGAGGGATGCACTACACCTTC	CAFSRDRGGMHYTF
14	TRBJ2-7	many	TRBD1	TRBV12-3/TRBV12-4	TGTGCCAGCACCGGGGACAGGGACTCCTACGAGCAGTACTTC	CASTGDRDSYEQYF
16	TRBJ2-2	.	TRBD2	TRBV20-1	TGCAGTGCTAGAGCAACTAGCGGGGGACGGACCGGGGAGCTGTTTTTT	CSARATSGGRTGELFF
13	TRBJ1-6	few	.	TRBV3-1	TGTGCCAGCAGCCAAGAATTCGGTTCACCCCTCCACTTT	CASSQEFGSPLHF
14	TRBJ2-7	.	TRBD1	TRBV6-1	TGTGCCAGCAGTGAGACAGGGTTTAGGTACGAGCAGTACTTC	CASSETGFRYEQYF
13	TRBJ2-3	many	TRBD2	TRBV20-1	TGCAGTGCTACGGGACTAGTTTCAGATACGCAGTATTTT	CSATGLVSDTQYF
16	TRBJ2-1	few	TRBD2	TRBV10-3	TGTGCCATCAACCAGCGGGAGGAAGGGAGAGGGAATGAGCAGTTCTTC	CAINQREEGRGNEQFF
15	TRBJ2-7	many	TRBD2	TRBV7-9	TGTGCCAGCAGCTTATCAGCGGGGCGCTCCTACGAGCAGTACTTC	CASSLSAGRSYEQYF
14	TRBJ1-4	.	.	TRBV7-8	TGTGCCAGCAGCTTTAGAGGGGCCGAGGAAAAACTGTTTTTT	CASSFRGAEEKLFF
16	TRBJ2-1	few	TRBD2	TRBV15	TGTGCCACCAGCAGTCCGGGACTAGCGGGGGGGGATGAGCAGTTCTTC	CATSSPGLAGGDEQFF
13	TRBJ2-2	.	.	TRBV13	TGTGCCAGCAGGGCCACTGAGACCGGGGAGCTGTTTTTT	CASRATETGELFF
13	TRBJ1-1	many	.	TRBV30	TGTGCCTGGATCCAGGGCATTTGGACTGAAGCTTTCTTT	CAWIQGIWTEAFF
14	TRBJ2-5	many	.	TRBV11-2	TGTGCCAGCAGCTTTGGGGCGGGACGAGAGACCCAGTACTTC	CASSFGAGRETQYF
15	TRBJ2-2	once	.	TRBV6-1	TGTGCCAGCAGTGATGGTGGCCTACGAGGCGGGGAGCTGTTTTTT	CASSDGGLRGGELFF
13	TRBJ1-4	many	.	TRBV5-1	TGCGCCAGCAGCATCCGGCTGAGGGAAAAACTGTTTTTT	CASSIRLREKLFF
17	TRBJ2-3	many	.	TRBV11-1	TGTGCCAGCAGCTTGGACACCCGACACCCCTCCCACAATACGCAGTATTTT	CASSLDTRHPSHNTQYF
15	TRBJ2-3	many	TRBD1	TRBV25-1	TGTGCCAGCAGTGGCGACAGGGGGGGCACAGATACGCAGTATTTT	CASSGDRGGTDTQYF
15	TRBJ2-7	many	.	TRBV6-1	TGTGCCAGCAGTTCTTTGTTTGGACCAACCTACGAGCAGTACTTC	CASSSLFGPTYEQYF
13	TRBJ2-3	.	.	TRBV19	TGTGCCAGTAGTATGATGGCAGTCGATACGCAGTATTTT	CASSMMAVDTQYF
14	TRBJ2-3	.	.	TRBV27	TGTGCCAGCAGGGACTCGGTGGGACGGGATACGCAGTATTTT	CASRDSVGRDTQYF
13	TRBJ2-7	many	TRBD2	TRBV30	TGTGCCTTCTCGACTAGCCCGGGGTTCGAGCAGTACTTC	CAFSTSPGFEQYF
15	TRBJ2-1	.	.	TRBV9	TGTGCCAGCAGCGCTCTACAGGGGGGGCGCAATGAGCAGTTCTTC	CASSALQGGRNEQFF
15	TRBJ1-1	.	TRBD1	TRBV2	TGTGCCAGCAGTGGAGGACAGGTATGGAACACTGAAGCTTTCTTT	CASSGGQVWNTEAFF
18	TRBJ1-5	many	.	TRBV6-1	TGTGCCAGCAGGGCCGGGGGGACGTTACTTGGAAGCAATCAGCCCCAGCATTTT	CASRAGGTLLGSNQPQHF
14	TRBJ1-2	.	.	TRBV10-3	TGTGCCATCAGGCGGACAGCTACTAACTATGGCTACACCTTC	CAIRRTATNYGYTF
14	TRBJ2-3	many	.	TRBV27	TGTGCCAGCAGTCCCCAAGGGGCTGGGTATACGCAGTATTTT	CASSPQGAGYTQYF
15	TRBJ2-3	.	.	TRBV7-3	TGTGCCAGCAGCTTAAAGGCTACCCCTGGGTATACGCAGTATTTT	CASSLKATPGYTQYF
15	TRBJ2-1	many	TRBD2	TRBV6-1	TGTGCCAGCAGTCCCGGGACTAGAGGGGCTGATAAGCAGTTCTTC	CASSPGTRGADKQFF
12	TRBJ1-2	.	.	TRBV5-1	TGCGCCAGCAGCCAGAGGGTGCCCGTGTATACCTTC	CASSQRVPVYTF
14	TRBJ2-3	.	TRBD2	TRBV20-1	TGCAGTGCTAGAGTAGCGGGAGTCACAGATACGCAGTATTTT	CSARVAGVTDTQYF
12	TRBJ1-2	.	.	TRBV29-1	TGCAGCGTTGAAGATGGCAGGGTTGGCTACACCTTC	CSVEDGRVGYTF
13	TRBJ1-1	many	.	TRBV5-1	TGCGCCAGCAGCTTGCCTGGGGACACTGAAGCTTTCTTT	CASSLPGDTEAFF
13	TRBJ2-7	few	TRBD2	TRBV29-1	TGCAGCGTTATTGGACTAGCCTTTGGGGAGCAGTACTTC	CSVIGLAFGEQYF
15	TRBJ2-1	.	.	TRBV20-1	TGCAGTGCTAGAGATGTGGGAAAGTTATTGAATGAGCAGTTCTTC	CSARDVGKLLNEQFF
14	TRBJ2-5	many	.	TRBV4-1	TGCGCCAGCAGCCAAGGGGGGCTCCAAGAGACCCAGTACTTC	CASSQGGLQETQYF
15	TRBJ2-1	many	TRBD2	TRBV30	TGTGCCTGGAGTGGACGGGGGGGTCGAGACAATGAGCAGTTCTTC	CAWSGRGGRDNEQFF
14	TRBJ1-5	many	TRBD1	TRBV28	TGTGCCGGCTCTAAAGGGGGCAGCGTGCAGCCCCAGCATTTT	CAGSKGGSVQPQHF
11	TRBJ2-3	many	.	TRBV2	TGTGCCACCGCCGTGGGAGATACGCAGTATTTT	CATAVGDTQYF
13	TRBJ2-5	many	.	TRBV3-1	TGTGCCAGCAGCCTCTGGGGACAAGAGACCCAGTACTTC	CASSLWGQETQYF